This T cell receptor (beta chain) was documented in a study of identical twins. Study results and caveats: Out-of-frame TCR alpha sharing in monozygotic twins exceeded recombination model predictions.

A note on this clonotype: The target antigen is unknown.

Germline V gives CDR1 SGHRS, CDR2 YFSETQ. J was trimmed by 1 base and V by 1 base; bases with no gene match: 2. The length of the CDR3 is 15 residues. A universal primer site arose from template switching, and cDNA bore unique molecular identifiers. TCRdb re-derived calls from the 5' RACE reads in MiXCR, one entry per CDR3 protein. The data contain 690,000 or so distinct CDR3 sequences, 8% to 9% of them singletons. The same sample was also used in a study of yellow fever vaccine responses in identical twins.

This rearrangement joins TRBV5-1 to TRBJ2-5; TRBD2 matches at 9 bases. This clonotype was obtained from a woman between 18 and 29 years old in good health. Sequenced: PBMCs. CDR3 loop: CASSLPSGAQETQYF. The CDR3 nucleotides are TGCGCCAGCAGCTTGCCTAGCGGGGCCCAAGAGACCCAGTACTTC.